A selection of T cell receptor beta chains follows, all from one sample in a study of beta chain features in type 1 diabetes. The data were produced by immunoSEQ multiplex PCR, yet TCRdb's version contains in-frame clones alone and is incomplete. The data hold roughly 260,000 clones, with around 21% observed a single time. The material sequenced was naive CD4+ T cells from blood. The receptors come from a woman aged 40 to 50 with type 1 diabetes. The CDR3 runs from the conserved cysteine through the conserved F or W. D genes are given only for firm matches.

CDR3 length: 15; J gene: TRBJ2-2; D gene: TRBD1; V gene: TRBV5-4; CDR3 protein: CASSLVTGESGELFF
CDR3 length: 15; J gene: TRBJ1-2; D gene: TRBD1; V gene: TRBV9; CDR3 protein: CASSSSGTGSYGYTF
CDR3 length: 15; J gene: TRBJ2-2; D gene: .; V gene: TRBV5-8; CDR3 protein: CASSRDGGRGGELFF
CDR3 length: 15; J gene: TRBJ2-1; D gene: .; V gene: TRBV6-1; CDR3 protein: CASTDGGGGRNEQFF
CDR3 length: 15; J gene: TRBJ1-3; D gene: .; V gene: TRBV7-9; CDR3 protein: CASSSTRTSGNTIYF
CDR3 length: 15; J gene: TRBJ1-1; D gene: .; V gene: TRBV28; CDR3 protein: CASSSTILQGTEAFF
CDR3 length: 15; J gene: TRBJ1-1; D gene: .; V gene: TRBV7-2; CDR3 protein: CASSATTGGSTEAFF
CDR3 length: 13; J gene: TRBJ1-5; D gene: .; V gene: TRBV11-2; CDR3 protein: CASSFRENQPQHF
CDR3 length: 19; J gene: TRBJ1-6; D gene: .; V gene: TRBV27; CDR3 protein: CASSTFHGPGFSYNSPLHF
CDR3 length: 12; J gene: TRBJ1-1; D gene: .; V gene: TRBV29-1; CDR3 protein: CSVTPRVTEAFF
CDR3 length: 17; J gene: TRBJ2-6; D gene: .; V gene: TRBV5-4; CDR3 protein: CASSYPQGRSGANVLTF
CDR3 length: 13; J gene: TRBJ2-1; D gene: .; V gene: TRBV7-2; CDR3 protein: CASSHRRVNEQFF
CDR3 length: 13; J gene: TRBJ1-5; D gene: TRBD1; V gene: TRBV18; CDR3 protein: CASSPPGQMSQHF
CDR3 length: 15; J gene: TRBJ1-1; D gene: TRBD1; V gene: TRBV5-1; CDR3 protein: CASSPGQGANTEAFF
CDR3 length: 17; J gene: TRBJ2-4; D gene: TRBD1; V gene: TRBV19; CDR3 protein: CASSTQTGTGTENIQYF
CDR3 length: 13; J gene: TRBJ2-1; D gene: .; V gene: TRBV4-2; CDR3 protein: CASSQDLAGEQFF
CDR3 length: 15; J gene: TRBJ1-5; D gene: .; V gene: TRBV7-2; CDR3 protein: CASSWSTGLNQPQHF
CDR3 length: 16; J gene: TRBJ2-7; D gene: TRBD1; V gene: TRBV29-1; CDR3 protein: CSVALRTGGEHHEQYF
CDR3 length: 16; J gene: TRBJ2-5; D gene: TRBD2; V gene: TRBV11-1; CDR3 protein: CASSLLEGLAMETQYF
CDR3 length: 16; J gene: TRBJ2-2; D gene: .; V gene: TRBV9; CDR3 protein: CASSVTGPSNTGELFF
CDR3 length: 14; J gene: TRBJ1-5; D gene: TRBD1; V gene: TRBV5-1; CDR3 protein: CASSQGQDDQPQHF
CDR3 length: 15; J gene: TRBJ1-2; D gene: TRBD1; V gene: TRBV5-6; CDR3 protein: CASSTPGQGQYGYTF
CDR3 length: 16; J gene: TRBJ2-1; D gene: TRBD2; V gene: TRBV6-5; CDR3 protein: CASSYSSASGGNEQFF
CDR3 length: 20; J gene: TRBJ2-1; D gene: TRBD2; V gene: TRBV29-1; CDR3 protein: CSVAKGLAGGATTSYNEQFF
CDR3 length: 17; J gene: TRBJ2-1; D gene: .; V gene: TRBV7-9; CDR3 protein: CASSLEVGGVSHYEQFF
CDR3 length: 15; J gene: TRBJ1-1; D gene: TRBD1; V gene: TRBV4-3; CDR3 protein: CASSQVRTGNTEAFF
CDR3 length: 15; J gene: TRBJ2-4; D gene: .; V gene: TRBV29-1; CDR3 protein: CSVDQFGLAKNIQYF
CDR3 length: 14; J gene: TRBJ1-1; D gene: TRBD1; V gene: TRBV5-1; CDR3 protein: CASSFRGLGTEAFF
CDR3 length: 15; J gene: TRBJ2-7; D gene: TRBD2; V gene: TRBV5-4; CDR3 protein: CASSEPGEREILQYF
CDR3 length: 18; J gene: TRBJ2-1; D gene: TRBD2; V gene: TRBV18; CDR3 protein: CASSPSIAGGSSYNEQFF
CDR3 length: 15; J gene: TRBJ2-5; D gene: TRBD1; V gene: TRBV30; CDR3 protein: CAWSVPGTGKVTQYF
CDR3 length: 14; J gene: TRBJ2-5; D gene: .; V gene: TRBV9; CDR3 protein: CASSVAEGIETQYF
CDR3 length: 14; J gene: TRBJ2-7; D gene: .; V gene: TRBV6-6; CDR3 protein: CASSYSNMRDEQYF
CDR3 length: 17; J gene: TRBJ2-1; D gene: .; V gene: TRBV27; CDR3 protein: CASSLNPAGSAYNEQFF
CDR3 length: 13; J gene: TRBJ1-1; D gene: TRBD1; V gene: TRBV6-6; CDR3 protein: CASRPGGHTEAFF
CDR3 length: 15; J gene: TRBJ2-1; D gene: .; V gene: TRBV30; CDR3 protein: CAWRRQDSDYNEQFF
CDR3 length: 12; J gene: TRBJ1-5; D gene: .; V gene: TRBV27; CDR3 protein: CASSTRNQPQHF
CDR3 length: 13; J gene: TRBJ1-2; D gene: .; V gene: TRBV6-5; CDR3 protein: CASLGAANYGYTF
CDR3 length: 17; J gene: TRBJ2-1; D gene: TRBD2; V gene: TRBV9; CDR3 protein: CASSVGTAGAPYNEQFF
CDR3 length: 15; J gene: TRBJ1-2; D gene: TRBD1; V gene: TRBV19; CDR3 protein: CASSIGQDNNYGYTF
CDR3 length: 14; J gene: TRBJ1-4; D gene: TRBD1; V gene: TRBV6-5; CDR3 protein: CASSYASQGEKLFF
CDR3 length: 16; J gene: TRBJ1-4; D gene: .; V gene: TRBV4-1; CDR3 protein: CASSLSMRTEGEKLFF
CDR3 length: 13; J gene: TRBJ2-5; D gene: TRBD1; V gene: TRBV7-2; CDR3 protein: CASGTGYQETQYF
CDR3 length: 17; J gene: TRBJ2-3; D gene: TRBD2; V gene: TRBV9; CDR3 protein: CASSVGVLAGSTDTQYF
CDR3 length: 12; J gene: TRBJ2-2; D gene: .; V gene: TRBV9; CDR3 protein: CASSFTGGELFF
CDR3 length: 14; J gene: TRBJ1-4; D gene: .; V gene: TRBV30; CDR3 protein: CAWSLGGANEKLFF
CDR3 length: 14; J gene: TRBJ2-2; D gene: .; V gene: TRBV28; CDR3 protein: CASRGSFNTGELFF
CDR3 length: 12; J gene: TRBJ2-7; D gene: .; V gene: TRBV25-1; CDR3 protein: CASSVSGYEQYF
CDR3 length: 15; J gene: TRBJ2-3; D gene: .; V gene: TRBV7-8; CDR3 protein: CASSWRELSGDTQYF
CDR3 length: 14; J gene: TRBJ2-7; D gene: TRBD2; V gene: TRBV4-3; CDR3 protein: CASSQLTSRDEQYF
CDR3 length: 12; J gene: TRBJ2-5; D gene: .; V gene: TRBV29-1; CDR3 protein: CSAAQKQETQYF
CDR3 length: 18; J gene: TRBJ2-7; D gene: TRBD2; V gene: TRBV28; CDR3 protein: CASSLNPGPGTSIYEQYF
CDR3 length: 14; J gene: TRBJ1-1; D gene: .; V gene: TRBV29-1; CDR3 protein: CSVMVRAPGTEAFF
CDR3 length: 15; J gene: TRBJ2-5; D gene: .; V gene: TRBV4-3; CDR3 protein: CASSQVGGAGETQYF